This T cell receptor (beta chain) was profiled in a study of vaccination and CD4 T cells after COVID-19 (dated by TCRdb to the early 2020s). Regarding the study in general: Every convalescent patient had a positive nasal swab PCR test for SARS-CoV-2, with mild disease in roughly nine patients and severe disease in one. As controls, cultures received a CEFX viral epitope pool (the positive control), an HIV-1 Nef peptide pool (the negative control), or no peptide at all. Post-COVID blood samples from convalescent patients were collected a median of roughly 100 days after diagnosis, with a range of roughly 35 to 180 days. Two doses of either the Pfizer-BioNTech BNT162b2 vaccine (n=8) or the Moderna mRNA-1273 vaccine (n=2) were administered to participants. In ten to eleven COVID-19 convalescent patients and several infection-naive healthy vaccine recipients, the spike-specific CD4+ TCR repertoire before mRNA vaccination was compared with the repertoire after mRNA vaccination. Six males and four females were included in the convalescent cohort, with two Hispanic individuals, seven Caucasians, two Asians and one multiracial person represented. Culture stimuli were overlapping spike peptide pools from SARS-CoV-2 and from the common cold coronaviruses HCoV-NL63, HCoV-OC43 and HCoV-229E. Post-vaccine blood samples were obtained a median of about 77 days after the second vaccine dose, with a range of about 13 to 250 days. General findings and caveats noted by the study authors: An increase in the median number of SARS-CoV-2-reactive clonotypes from roughly 20 after infection to 35 to 40 after vaccination was observed, but the change was not found to be significant. In convalescent patients, nearly all vaccine-specific clones (304 of 307) were found to be mono-reactive for SARS-CoV-2 spike rather than cross-reactive with common cold coronaviruses. Among convalescent patients, a median about 86% of the SARS-CoV-2-reactive clones seen after vaccination appeared only after vaccination, which suggests priming specific to the vaccine. Only a relatively small number of convalescent patients were included in the study, and early timepoints following natural infection were not analyzed.

According to the study, the label for this sample's treatment or condition signals: roughly 10-day PBMC culture with coronavirus spike peptide pools or control peptides (ViraFEST assay). The ViraFEST assay was used in the study, in which antigen-specific T cells were expanded with peptide pools and expanded clonotypes were subsequently identified by TCR sequencing. The convalescent patients' positive SARS-CoV-2 PCR tests were from March to December 2020, which was before the Alpha, Beta and Delta variants emerged in the United States. PBMCs were cultured at under 2.5 million per well in IMDM supplemented with about 5% human AB serum and about 10 IU/ml IL-2, with approximately 10 ug/ml peptide pools added. Half of the culture medium was replaced with fresh IL-2-containing medium on days 3 and 7. CD4+ T cells were isolated after roughly 10 days of culture through negative selection using the EasySep CD4+ T cell isolation kit. Ficoll-Paque Plus gradient centrifugation was used to isolate PBMCs from whole blood, and the isolated PBMCs were then either used fresh or cryopreserved at -140C. Culture conditions were generally each tested in triplicate wells.

At the junction V is shortened by 0 bases and J by 0 bases, with 11 bases in between. The CDR3 sequence holds 16 residues, the cysteine and phenylalanine included. Left in the record is the CDR3 DNA by itself, 48 bases read in frame from the first base. Receptor amplification or capture employed PCR. DNA from cultured CD4+ T cells was subjected to TCR sequencing with the Oncomine TCR Beta short-read assay at the Johns Hopkins FTIC core. The QIAamp micro DNA kit was used to extract genomic DNA from the cultured CD4+ T cells. Oncomine TCR Beta libraries made from cultured CD4+ T cells were pooled using unique dual indexes and sequenced on an Illumina iSeq 100. The authors processed their data as follows. Non-productive sequences were removed, and CDR3s not starting with C, not ending with F or W, or shorter than 7 amino acids were discarded. Antigen-specific clonotypes were identified with the MANAFEST web application by comparing peptide-stimulated wells with reference and other culture wells. For a clone to be called positive, the clone needed an FDR below 0.05, an odds ratio above 5, and a productive frequency above 0.1% in at least two of three replicate wells. Cross-reactive clonotypes were defined as significantly expanded in both SARS-CoV-2 spike wells and at least one common cold coronavirus spike condition. Levenshtein distances (stringdist) and unrooted phylogenetic trees (ape) in R version 3.6.1 were used to assess CDR3 homology. The raw public reads went through TCRdb reprocessing: fastp at Q25, MiXCR clone calling, in-frame beta chains kept. CDR3 protein sequences are deduplicated, and each keeps its most common genes and DNA. The V and J calls come from TCRdb's annotation, not from the publication. This sample has around 12,000 distinct CDR3 sequences in its table, and around 56% of those were observed once. 15% to 20% of the sample is in the top ten clones.

For this clonotype: Its binding antigen is unknown. Qualities for individual bases were not recorded, and no much larger clone is one base off.

The source of this sequence is a human donor with COVID-19. Rearrangement joined TRBV23-1 to TRBJ2-5; TRBD1 could be the D gene, as 6 bases match. TRBV23-1 is flagged as an ORF with uncertain function. The sample consisted of cultured CD4+ T cells from blood, taken after SARS-CoV-2 vaccination. This receptor carries the CDR3 CASSQSTGFYQETQYF. The DNA is as follows: TGCGCCAGCAGTCAATCCACAGGGTTTTACCAAGAGACCCAGTACTTC.